The clone carrying this TCR beta chain has ten or more counts. Its specificity is not known. This CDR3 spans 16 amino acids. After removal of 3 bases from V and 3 bases from J, the junction contained 6 bases not matched to a gene. A universal primer site came from template switching; cDNA carried unique molecular identifiers. TCRdb passed the 5' RACE reads through MiXCR, listing each CDR3 protein once. The sample includes around 650,000 distinct CDR3 sequences, around 7.4% of them seen just once. The data are from a study of identical twins. The study's findings and limits: Clonotypes of the beta chain that were abundant in cord blood carried fewer insertions (memory repertoires showed none). Excess sharing by twins proved weaker in beta out-of-frame sequences.

The same data also went into a second study, on yellow fever vaccine responses in identical twins.

The clonotype comes from a woman aged 18-29 years in good health. This chain connects TRBV12-3 or TRBV12-4 to TRBJ2-1, with 9 bases identical to TRBD2. The sequenced material came from PBMCs. The CDR3 coding sequence is TGTGCCAGCAGTTTTGGCGGGAGGGCCCTCTACAATGAGCAGTTCTTC. Its protein product is CASSFGGRALYNEQFF.